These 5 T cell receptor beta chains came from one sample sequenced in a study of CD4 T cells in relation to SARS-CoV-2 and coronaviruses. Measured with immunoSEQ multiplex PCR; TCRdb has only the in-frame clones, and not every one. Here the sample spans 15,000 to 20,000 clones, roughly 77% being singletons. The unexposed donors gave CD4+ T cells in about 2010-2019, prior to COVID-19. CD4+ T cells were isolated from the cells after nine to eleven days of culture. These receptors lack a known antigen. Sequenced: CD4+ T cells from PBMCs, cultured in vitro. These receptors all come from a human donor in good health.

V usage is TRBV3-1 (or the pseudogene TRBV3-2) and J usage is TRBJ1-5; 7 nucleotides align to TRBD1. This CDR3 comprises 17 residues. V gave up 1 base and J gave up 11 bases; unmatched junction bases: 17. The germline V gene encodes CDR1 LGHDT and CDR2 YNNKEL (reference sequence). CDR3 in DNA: TGTGCCAGCAGCCAAGTAGGGCCAGGGGGGAAGTGGGTGTCCCAGCATTTT. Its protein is CASSQVGPGGKWVSQHF.

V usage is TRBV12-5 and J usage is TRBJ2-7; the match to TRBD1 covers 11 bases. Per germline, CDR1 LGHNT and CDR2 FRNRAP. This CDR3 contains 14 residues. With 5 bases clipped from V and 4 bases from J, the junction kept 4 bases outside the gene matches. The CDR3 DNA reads TGTGCTAGTGGTCCCGGACAGGGGGCGTACGAGCAGTACTTC. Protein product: CASGPGQGAYEQYF. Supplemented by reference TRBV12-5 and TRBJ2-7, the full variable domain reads DARVTQTPRHKVTEMGQEVTMRCQPILGHNTVFWYRQTMMQGLELLAYFRNRAPLDDSGMPKDRFSAEMPDATLATLKIQPSEPRDSAVYFCASGPGQGAYEQYFGPGTRLTVT.

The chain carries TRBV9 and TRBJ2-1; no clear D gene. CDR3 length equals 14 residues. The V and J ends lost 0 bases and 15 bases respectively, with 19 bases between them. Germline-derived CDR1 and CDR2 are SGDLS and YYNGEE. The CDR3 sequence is CASSVAPLYSVLFF. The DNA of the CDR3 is TGTGCCAGCAGCGTAGCCCCATTGTACTCGGTATTGTTCTTC.

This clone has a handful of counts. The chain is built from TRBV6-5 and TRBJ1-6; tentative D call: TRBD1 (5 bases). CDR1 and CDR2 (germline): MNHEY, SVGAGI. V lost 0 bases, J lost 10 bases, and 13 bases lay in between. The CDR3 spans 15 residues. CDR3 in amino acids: CASSYSREGHSPLHF. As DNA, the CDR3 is TGTGCCAGCAGTTACTCCAGGGAAGGGCACTCACCCCTCCACTTT.

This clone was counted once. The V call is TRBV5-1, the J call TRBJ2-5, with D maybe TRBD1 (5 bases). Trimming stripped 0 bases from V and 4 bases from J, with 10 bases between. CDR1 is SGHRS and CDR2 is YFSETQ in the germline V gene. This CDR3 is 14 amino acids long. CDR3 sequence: CASSLAGRVETQYF. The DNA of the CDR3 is TGCGCCAGCAGCTTGGCGGGCAGGGTAGAGACCCAGTACTTC.